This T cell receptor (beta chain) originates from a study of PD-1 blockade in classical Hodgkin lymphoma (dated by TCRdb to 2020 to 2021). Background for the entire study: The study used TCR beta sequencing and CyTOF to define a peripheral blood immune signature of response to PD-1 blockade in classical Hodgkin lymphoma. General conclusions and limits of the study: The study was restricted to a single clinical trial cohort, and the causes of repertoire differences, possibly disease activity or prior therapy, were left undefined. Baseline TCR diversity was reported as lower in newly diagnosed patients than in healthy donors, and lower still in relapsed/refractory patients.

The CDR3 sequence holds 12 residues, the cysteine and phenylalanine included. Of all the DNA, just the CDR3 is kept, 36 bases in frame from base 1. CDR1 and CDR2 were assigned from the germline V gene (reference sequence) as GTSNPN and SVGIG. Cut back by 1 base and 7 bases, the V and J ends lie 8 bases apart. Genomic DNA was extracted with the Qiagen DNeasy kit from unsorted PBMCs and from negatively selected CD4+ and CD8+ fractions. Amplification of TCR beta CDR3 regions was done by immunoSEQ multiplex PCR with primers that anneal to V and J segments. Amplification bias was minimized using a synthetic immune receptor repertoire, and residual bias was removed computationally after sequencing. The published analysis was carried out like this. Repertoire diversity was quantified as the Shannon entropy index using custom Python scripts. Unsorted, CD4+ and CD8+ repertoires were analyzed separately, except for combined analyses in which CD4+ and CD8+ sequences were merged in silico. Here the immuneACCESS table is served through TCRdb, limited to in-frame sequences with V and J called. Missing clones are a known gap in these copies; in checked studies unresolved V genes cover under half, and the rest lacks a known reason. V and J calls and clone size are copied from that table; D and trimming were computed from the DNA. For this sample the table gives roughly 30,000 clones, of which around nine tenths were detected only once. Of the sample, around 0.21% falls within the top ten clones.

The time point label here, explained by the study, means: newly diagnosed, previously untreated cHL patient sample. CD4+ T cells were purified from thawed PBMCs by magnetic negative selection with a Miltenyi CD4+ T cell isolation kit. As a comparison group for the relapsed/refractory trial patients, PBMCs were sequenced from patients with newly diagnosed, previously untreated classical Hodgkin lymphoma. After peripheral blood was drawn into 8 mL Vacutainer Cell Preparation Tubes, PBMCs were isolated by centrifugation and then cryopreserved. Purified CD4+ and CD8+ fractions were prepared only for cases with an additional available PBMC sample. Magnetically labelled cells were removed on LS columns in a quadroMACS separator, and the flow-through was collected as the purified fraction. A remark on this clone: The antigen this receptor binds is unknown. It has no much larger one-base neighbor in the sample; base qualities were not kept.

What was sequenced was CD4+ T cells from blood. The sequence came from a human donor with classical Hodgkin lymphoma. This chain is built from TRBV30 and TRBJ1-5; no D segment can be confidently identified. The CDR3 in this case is CAWSATGQPQHF. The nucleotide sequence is TGTGCCTGGAGTGCGACTGGACAGCCCCAGCATTTT. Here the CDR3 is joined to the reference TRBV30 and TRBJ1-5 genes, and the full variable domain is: SQTIHQWPATLVQPVGSPLSLECTVEGTSNPNLYWYRQAAGRGLQLLFYSVGIGQISSEVPQNLSASRPQDRQFILSSKKLLLSDSGFYLCAWSATGQPQHFGDGTRLSIL.